These T cell receptor beta chains were read from a single sample in a study of tumor T cells in aggressive B-cell lymphoma. Repertoires were generated with immunoSEQ multiplex PCR, while TCRdb's copy carries only in-frame clones and drops some. The top ten hold 4.5% to 7% of the sample, which has thousands of clones, about nine tenths seen once. Material for sequencing was tumor tissue. The receptor set was obtained from an adult with diffuse large B cell lymphoma. The CDR3 runs from the conserved cysteine through the conserved F or W. Each record gives: clone size, J gene, D gene, V gene, CDR3 protein, CDR3 DNA. The D gene is left open where the match is weak. The size entry is marked missing in some rows and otherwise reads once, few, many or a size class.

once,TRBJ2-2,TRBD1,TRBV19,CATGPLTGRTGELFF,TGTGCCACAGGTCCCCTGACAGGGCGAACCGGGGAGCTGTTTTTT
-,TRBJ2-7,TRBD1,TRBV5-6,CASSSGQGAAYEQYF,TGTGCCAGCAGCTCAGGACAGGGGGCTGCCTACGAGCAGTACTTC
-,TRBJ1-4,-,TRBV6-5,CASKGLATNEKLFF,TGTGCCAGCAAGGGGCTTGCAACTAATGAAAAACTGTTTTTT
-,TRBJ2-7,TRBD1,TRBV9,CASSVGQGISYEQYF,TGTGCCAGCAGCGTAGGACAGGGGATCTCCTACGAGCAGTACTTC
once,TRBJ2-1,-,TRBV11-3,CASSLEGATHEQFF,TGTGCCAGCAGCCTCGAGGGCGCAACCCATGAGCAGTTCTTC
-,TRBJ2-1,TRBD2,TRBV11-2,CASSLEFALAGAYNEQFF,TGTGCCAGCAGCTTAGAATTTGCCCTAGCGGGAGCTTACAATGAGCAGTTCTTC
-,TRBJ1-1,-,TRBV6-6,CASSYLETEAFF,TGTGCCAGCAGTTACCTGGAGACTGAAGCTTTCTTT
-,TRBJ2-5,-,TRBV21-1,CASSKTLAGVDQETQYF,TGTGCCAGCAGCAAAACCCTAGCGGGAGTAGACCAAGAGACCCAGTACTTC
once,TRBJ2-1,TRBD1,TRBV7-9,CASIGTAVNEQFF,TGTGCCAGCATCGGGACAGCCGTCAATGAGCAGTTCTTC
once,TRBJ1-6,TRBD1,TRBV4-1,CASRDTGDSPLHF,TGCGCCAGCAGGGACACAGGGGATTCACCCCTCCACTTT
-,TRBJ1-1,-,TRBV4-1,CASSQEEISRNTEAFF,TGCGCCAGCAGCCAAGAAGAGATTTCTAGGAACACTGAAGCTTTCTTT
-,TRBJ2-1,-,TRBV5-4,CASSLQTTGNEQFF,TGTGCCAGCAGCTTGCAAACTACGGGCAATGAGCAGTTCTTC
-,TRBJ1-2,-,TRBV11-2,CASSAENYGYTF,TGTGCCAGCAGCGCCGAGAACTATGGCTACACCTTC
-,TRBJ2-1,-,TRBV27,CASSSASAYNEQFF,TGTGCCAGCTCCTCGGCTAGCGCGTACAATGAGCAGTTCTTC
-,TRBJ2-4,-,TRBV6-5,CASSPNQGNIQYF,TGTGCCAGCAGCCCCAATCAGGGGAACATTCAATACTTC
once,TRBJ2-2,-,TRBV7-2,CASSQDSNTGELFF,TGTGCCAGCAGCCAGGACTCGAACACCGGGGAGCTGTTTTTT
-,TRBJ2-7,TRBD1,TRBV5-5,CASSSYISGTGGNEQYF,TGTGCCAGCAGCTCATACATATCCGGGACAGGGGGCAACGAGCAGTACTTC
-,TRBJ2-5,TRBD2,TRBV10-3,CAIMAGGQETQYF,TGTGCCATCATGGCGGGGGGCCAAGAGACCCAGTACTTC
-,TRBJ1-5,TRBD1,TRBV7-6,CASSLAGQGARQPQHF,TGTGCCAGCAGCTTAGCGGGACAGGGGGCGCGTCAGCCCCAGCATTTT
-,TRBJ2-7,-,TRBV30,CAWSEWGQGNYEQYF,TGTGCCTGGAGTGAGTGGGGGCAGGGGAACTACGAGCAGTACTTC
-,TRBJ1-1,TRBD1,TRBV29-1,CSAADRDTEAFF,TGCAGCGCTGCGGACAGGGACACTGAAGCTTTCTTT
-,TRBJ1-2,-,TRBV5-8,CASSPDGNYGYTF,TGTGCCAGCAGCCCTGACGGGAACTATGGCTACACCTTC
-,TRBJ2-4,-,TRBV5-6,CASSPRLGRNIQYF,TGTGCCAGCAGCCCCCGACTAGGGCGGAACATTCAGTACTTC
once,TRBJ2-1,TRBD2,TRBV5-1,CASSLGLAEGKQFF,TGCGCCAGCAGCTTGGGACTAGCGGAGGGGAAGCAGTTCTTC
-,TRBJ2-7,-,TRBV5-6,CASSLDYSGVMYEQYF,TGTGCCAGCAGCTTAGACTACTCGGGGGTTATGTACGAGCAGTACTTC
once,TRBJ1-1,-,TRBV7-8,CASSSDWNTEAFF,TGTGCCAGCAGCTCGGACTGGAACACTGAAGCTTTCTTT
-,TRBJ2-1,TRBD1,TRBV19,CASSITGGPYNEQFF,TGTGCCAGTAGTATCACAGGGGGACCCTACAATGAGCAGTTCTTC
-,TRBJ1-1,TRBD1,TRBV7-3,CASSPDREVTEAFF,TGTGCCAGCAGCCCCGACAGGGAGGTTACTGAAGCTTTCTTT
-,TRBJ1-1,-,TRBV9,CASSTQTGAPMNTEAFF,TGTGCCAGCAGCACCCAGACAGGCGCACCAATGAACACTGAAGCTTTCTTT
-,TRBJ1-3,-,TRBV14,CASSPVTGFGNTIYF,TGTGCCAGCAGCCCAGTGACAGGATTTGGAAACACCATATATTTT
-,TRBJ1-6,TRBD1,TRBV19,CASSITGEIGSPLHF,TGTGCCAGTAGTATTACAGGGGAGATTGGTTCACCCCTCCACTTT
-,TRBJ1-5,TRBD1,TRBV19,CASRPTGWPPQPQHF,TGTGCCAGTAGGCCGACAGGGTGGCCGCCCCAGCCCCAGCATTTT
once,TRBJ2-3,-,TRBV5-6,CASSSGSTDTQYF,TGTGCCAGCAGCTCGGGGTCCACAGATACGCAGTATTTT
-,TRBJ1-1,-,TRBV5-8,CASSFRGRQKGTEAFF,TGTGCCAGCAGCTTCAGGGGACGTCAGAAAGGTACTGAAGCTTTCTTT
-,TRBJ1-5,TRBD1,TRBV27,CASSLQGAYQPQHF,TGTGCCAGCAGCCTACAGGGGGCTTATCAGCCCCAGCATTTT
-,TRBJ1-2,TRBD1,TRBV6-6,CASSRGTDYYGYTF,TGTGCCAGCAGTCGGGGGACAGATTACTATGGCTACACCTTC
once,TRBJ2-5,TRBD2,TRBV5-4,CASSNGGEETQYF,TGTGCCAGCAGTAATGGGGGGGAAGAGACCCAGTACTTC
once,TRBJ2-7,TRBD2,TRBV6-5,CASSYAGPGGEQYF,TGTGCCAGCAGTTACGCTGGACCGGGGGGCGAGCAGTACTTC
-,TRBJ2-5,-,TRBV5-6,CASSLVGGEKQYF,TGTGCCAGCAGCTTGGTAGGGGGGGAGAAGCAGTACTTC
-,TRBJ2-5,TRBD2,TRBV9,CASSGSGSDEETQYF,TGTGCCAGCAGCGGTAGCGGGAGTGACGAAGAGACCCAGTACTTC
-,TRBJ1-4,-,TRBV4-1,CASSQAMRTNEKLFF,TGCGCCAGCAGCCAAGCGATGAGGACTAATGAAAAACTGTTTTTT
-,TRBJ2-2,-,TRBV19,CASSIVRGELFF,TGTGCCAGTAGTATAGTCCGGGGGGAGCTGTTTTTT